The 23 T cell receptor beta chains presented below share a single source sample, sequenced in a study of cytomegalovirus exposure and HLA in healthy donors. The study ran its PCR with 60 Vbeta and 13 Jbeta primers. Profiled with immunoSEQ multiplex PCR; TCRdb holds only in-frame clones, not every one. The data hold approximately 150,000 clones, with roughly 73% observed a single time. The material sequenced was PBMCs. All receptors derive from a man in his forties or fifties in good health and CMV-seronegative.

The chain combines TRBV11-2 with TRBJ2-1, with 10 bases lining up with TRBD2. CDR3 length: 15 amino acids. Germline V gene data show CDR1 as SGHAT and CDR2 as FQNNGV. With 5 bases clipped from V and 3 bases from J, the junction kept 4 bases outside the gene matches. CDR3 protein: CASSLSGGFYNEQFF. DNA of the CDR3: TGTGCCAGCAGCCTTAGCGGGGGGTTCTACAATGAGCAGTTCTTC.

CDR3 nucleotide sequence: TGTGCCAGCTGGGGGGATAGCAATCAGCCCCAGCATTTT. This sequence encodes CASWGDSNQPQHF. V and J are TRBV2 and TRBJ1-5; D might be TRBD1 (5 bases). In germline, CDR1 is SNHLY, CDR2 FYNNEI. The CDR3 runs 13 residues. Deletions cut 8 bases from V and 0 bases from J, with 8 bases between. Using reference TRBV2 and TRBJ1-5 for the parts outside the CDR3, the full variable domain is EPEVTQTPSHQVTQMGQEVILRCVPISNHLYFYWYRQILGQKVEFLVSFYNNEISEKSEIFDDQFSVERPDGSNFTLKIRSTKLEDSAMYFCASWGDSNQPQHFGDGTRLSIL.

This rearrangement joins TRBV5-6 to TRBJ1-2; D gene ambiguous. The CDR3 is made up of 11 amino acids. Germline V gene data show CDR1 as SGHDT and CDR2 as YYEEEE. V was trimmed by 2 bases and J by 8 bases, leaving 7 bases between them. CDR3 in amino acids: CASSFGGGYTF. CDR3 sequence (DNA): TGTGCCAGCAGCTTTGGCGGCGGCTACACCTTC.

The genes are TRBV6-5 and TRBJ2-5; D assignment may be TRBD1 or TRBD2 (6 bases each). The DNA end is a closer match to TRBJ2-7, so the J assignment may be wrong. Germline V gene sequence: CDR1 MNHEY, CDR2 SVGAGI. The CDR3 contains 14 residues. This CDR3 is CASSYEEGAYEQYF. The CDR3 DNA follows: TGTGCCAGCAGTTATGAGGAGGGGGCCTACGAGCAGTACTTC.

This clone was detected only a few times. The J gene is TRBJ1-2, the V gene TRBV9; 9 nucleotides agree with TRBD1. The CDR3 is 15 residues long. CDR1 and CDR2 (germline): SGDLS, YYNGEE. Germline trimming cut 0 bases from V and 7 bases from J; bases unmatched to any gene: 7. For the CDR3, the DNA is TGTGCCAGCAGCGTAGGGCCGGGACAGGGCAGTGGCTACACCTTC. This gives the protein CASSVGPGQGSGYTF. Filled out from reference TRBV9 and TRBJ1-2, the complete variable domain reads DSGVTQTPKHLITATGQRVTLRCSPRSGDLSVYWYQQSLDQGLQFLIQYYNGEERAKGNILERFSAQQFPDLHSELNLSSLELGDSALYFCASSVGPGQGSGYTFGSGTRLTVV.

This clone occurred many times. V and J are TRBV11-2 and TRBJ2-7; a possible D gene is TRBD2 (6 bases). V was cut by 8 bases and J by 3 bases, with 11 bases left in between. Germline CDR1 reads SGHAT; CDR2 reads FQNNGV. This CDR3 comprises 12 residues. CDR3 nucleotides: TGTGCCAGCCGGGGGACTTACTACGAGCAGTACTTC. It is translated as CASRGTYYEQYF.

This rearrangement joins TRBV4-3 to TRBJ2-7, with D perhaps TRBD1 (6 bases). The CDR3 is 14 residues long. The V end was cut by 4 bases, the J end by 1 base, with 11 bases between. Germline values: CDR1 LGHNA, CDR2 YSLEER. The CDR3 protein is CASSPEDRSYEQYF. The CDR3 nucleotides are TGCGCCAGCAGCCCGGAGGACAGATCCTACGAGCAGTACTTC.

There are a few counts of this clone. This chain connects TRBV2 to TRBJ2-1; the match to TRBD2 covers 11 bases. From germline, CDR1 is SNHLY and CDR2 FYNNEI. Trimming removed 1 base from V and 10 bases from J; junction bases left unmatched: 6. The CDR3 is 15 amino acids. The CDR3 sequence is CASSEGLAGGLEQFF. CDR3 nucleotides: TGTGCCAGCAGTGAAGGTCTAGCGGGGGGTTTAGAGCAGTTCTTC. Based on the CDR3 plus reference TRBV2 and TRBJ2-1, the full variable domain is EPEVTQTPSHQVTQMGQEVILRCVPISNHLYFYWYRQILGQKVEFLVSFYNNEISEKSEIFDDQFSVERPDGSNFTLKIRSTKLEDSAMYFCASSEGLAGGLEQFFGPGTRLTVL.

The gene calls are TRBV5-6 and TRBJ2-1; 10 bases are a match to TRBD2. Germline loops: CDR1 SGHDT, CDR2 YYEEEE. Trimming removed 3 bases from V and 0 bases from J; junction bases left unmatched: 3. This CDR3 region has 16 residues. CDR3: CASSSLAGGSYNEQFF. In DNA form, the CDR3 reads TGTGCCAGCAGCTCCTTAGCGGGGGGCTCCTACAATGAGCAGTTCTTC.

The CDR3 here is CASSYQQGANQPQHF. DNA of the CDR3: TGTGCCAGCAGTTACCAACAGGGGGCTAATCAGCCCCAGCATTTT. V is TRBV6-5 and J is TRBJ1-5; 9 bases align to TRBD1. The ends lost 2 bases at V and 4 bases at J; junction bases unmatched: 3. There are 15 residues in the CDR3. Germline CDR1 and CDR2: MNHEY and SVGAGI.

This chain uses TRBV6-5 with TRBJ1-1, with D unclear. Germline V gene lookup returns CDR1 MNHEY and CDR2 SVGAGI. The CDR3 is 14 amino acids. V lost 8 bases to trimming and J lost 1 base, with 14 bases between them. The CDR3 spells CASQKGRKNTEAFF. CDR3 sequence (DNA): TGTGCCAGCCAAAAAGGCAGGAAGAACACTGAAGCTTTCTTT.

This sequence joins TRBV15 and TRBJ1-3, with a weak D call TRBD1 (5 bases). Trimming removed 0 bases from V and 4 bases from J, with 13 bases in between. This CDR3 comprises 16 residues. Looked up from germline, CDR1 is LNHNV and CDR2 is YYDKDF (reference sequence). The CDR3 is CATSRDGGVSGNTIYF. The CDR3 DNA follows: TGTGCCACCAGCAGAGACGGGGGAGTGAGCGGAAACACCATATATTTT.

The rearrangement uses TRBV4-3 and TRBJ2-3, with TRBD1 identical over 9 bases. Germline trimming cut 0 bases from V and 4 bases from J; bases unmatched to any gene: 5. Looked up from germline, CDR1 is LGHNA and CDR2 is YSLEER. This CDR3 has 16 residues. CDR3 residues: CASSQERTGVADTQYF. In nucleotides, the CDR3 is TGCGCCAGCAGCCAAGAAAGGACAGGGGTGGCAGATACGCAGTATTTT.

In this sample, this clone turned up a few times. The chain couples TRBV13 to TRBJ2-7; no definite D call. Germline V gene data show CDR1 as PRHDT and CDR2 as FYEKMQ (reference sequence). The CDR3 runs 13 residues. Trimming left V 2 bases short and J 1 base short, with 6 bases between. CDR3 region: CASSLQQSYEQYF. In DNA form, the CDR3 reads TGTGCCAGCAGCTTACAACAGTCCTACGAGCAGTACTTC.

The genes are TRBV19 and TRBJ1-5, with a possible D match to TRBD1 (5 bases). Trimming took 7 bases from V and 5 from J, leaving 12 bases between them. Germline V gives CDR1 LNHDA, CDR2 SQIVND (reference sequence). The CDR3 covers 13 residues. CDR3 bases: TGTGCCAGTACCGCCATAGGGGATCAGCCCCAGCATTTT. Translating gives CASTAIGDQPQHF.

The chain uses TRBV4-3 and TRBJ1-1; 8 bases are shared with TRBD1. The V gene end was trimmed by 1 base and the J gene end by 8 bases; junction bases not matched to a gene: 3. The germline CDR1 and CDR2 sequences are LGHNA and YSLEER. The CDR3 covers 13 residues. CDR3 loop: CASSQADRGEAFF. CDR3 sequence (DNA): TGCGCCAGCAGCCAAGCTGACAGGGGCGAAGCTTTCTTT.

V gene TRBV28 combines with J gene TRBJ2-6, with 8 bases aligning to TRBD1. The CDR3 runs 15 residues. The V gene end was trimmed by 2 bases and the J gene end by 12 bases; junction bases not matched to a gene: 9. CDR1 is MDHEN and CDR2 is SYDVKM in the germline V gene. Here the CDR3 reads CASSLQTGASVVLTF. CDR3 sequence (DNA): TGTGCCAGCAGTTTACAGACAGGGGCCTCTGTCGTCCTGACTTTC. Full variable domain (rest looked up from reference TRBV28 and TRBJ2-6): DVKVTQSSRYLVKRTGEKVFLECVQDMDHENMFWYRQDPGLGLRLIYFSYDVKMKEKGDIPEGYSVSREKKERFSLILESASTNQTSMYLCASSLQTGASVVLTFGAGSRLTVL.

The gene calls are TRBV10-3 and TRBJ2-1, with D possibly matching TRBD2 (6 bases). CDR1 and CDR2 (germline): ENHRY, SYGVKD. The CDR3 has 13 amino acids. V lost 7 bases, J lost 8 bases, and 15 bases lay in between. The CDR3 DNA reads TGTGCCATCACGCCTACGTGGGAGGATGAGCAGTTCTTC. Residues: CAITPTWEDEQFF.

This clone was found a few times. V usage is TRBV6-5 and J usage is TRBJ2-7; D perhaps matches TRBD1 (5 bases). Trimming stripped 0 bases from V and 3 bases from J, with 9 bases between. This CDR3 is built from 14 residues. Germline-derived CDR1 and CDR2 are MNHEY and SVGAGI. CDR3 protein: CASSYSGRYYEQYF. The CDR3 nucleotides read TGTGCCAGCAGTTACTCGGGGCGGTACTACGAGCAGTACTTC.

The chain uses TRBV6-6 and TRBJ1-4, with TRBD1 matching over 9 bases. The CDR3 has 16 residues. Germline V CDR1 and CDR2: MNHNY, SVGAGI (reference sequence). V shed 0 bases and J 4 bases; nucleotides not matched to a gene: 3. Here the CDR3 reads CASSYSTGGLNEKLFF. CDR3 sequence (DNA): TGTGCCAGCAGTTACTCTACAGGGGGCCTTAATGAAAAACTGTTTTTT.

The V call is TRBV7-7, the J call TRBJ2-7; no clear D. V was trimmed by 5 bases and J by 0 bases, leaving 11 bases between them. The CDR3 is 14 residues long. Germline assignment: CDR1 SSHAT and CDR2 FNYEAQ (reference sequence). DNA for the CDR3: TGTGCCAGCAGCCCTCTGCCGAGCTCCTACGAGCAGTACTTC. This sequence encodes CASSPLPSSYEQYF.

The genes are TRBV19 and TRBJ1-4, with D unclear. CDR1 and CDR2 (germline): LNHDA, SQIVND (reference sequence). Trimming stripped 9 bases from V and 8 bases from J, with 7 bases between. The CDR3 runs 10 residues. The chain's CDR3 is CASLREKLFF. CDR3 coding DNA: TGTGCCAGCCTCAGGGAAAAACTGTTTTTT. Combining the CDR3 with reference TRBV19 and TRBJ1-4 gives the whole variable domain DGGITQSPKYLFRKEGQNVTLSCEQNLNHDAMYWYRQDPGQGLRLIYYSQIVNDFQKGDIAEGYSVSREKKESFPLTVTSAQKNPTAFYLCASLREKLFFGSGTQLSVL.

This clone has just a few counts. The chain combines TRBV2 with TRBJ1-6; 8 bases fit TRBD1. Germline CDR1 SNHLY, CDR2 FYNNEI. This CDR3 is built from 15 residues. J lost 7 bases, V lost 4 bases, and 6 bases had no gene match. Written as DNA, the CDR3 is TGTGCCAGCAGTGGTCAGGGGGCGCGGAATTCACCCCTCCACTTT. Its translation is CASSGQGARNSPLHF.